This T cell receptor beta chain was found in a study of T cells after posttransplantation cyclophosphamide. Broader study findings: Recipient CMV seropositivity and CMV reactivation strongly tracked TRB clonality. Tissue-infiltrating T cells from skin or gut overlapped little with blood T cells. Donor CD8+ memory clones often dominated recipient blood repertoires at later times.

Concerning this clone: Antigen specificity is unknown.

Germline V lookup: CDR1 MDHEN, CDR2 SYDVKM. The CDR3 is 14 residues long. Germline trimming cut 6 bases from V and 1 base from J; bases unmatched to any gene: 5. Method: immunoSEQ multiplex PCR; TCRdb's copy keeps in-frame clones and lacks some. Found here are 11,000 to 15,000 clones, 76% of them singletons; the top ten hold about 1.3%. The V and J genes are TRBV28 and TRBJ2-7, with 8 nucleotides matching TRBD2. Input material: memory CD4+ T cells sorted from PBMCs. The sequence derives from a man in his fifties or sixties. This CDR3 is CASRGSSGSYEQYF. CDR3 in DNA: TGTGCCAGCAGGGGGTCTAGCGGGTCCTACGAGCAGTACTTC.